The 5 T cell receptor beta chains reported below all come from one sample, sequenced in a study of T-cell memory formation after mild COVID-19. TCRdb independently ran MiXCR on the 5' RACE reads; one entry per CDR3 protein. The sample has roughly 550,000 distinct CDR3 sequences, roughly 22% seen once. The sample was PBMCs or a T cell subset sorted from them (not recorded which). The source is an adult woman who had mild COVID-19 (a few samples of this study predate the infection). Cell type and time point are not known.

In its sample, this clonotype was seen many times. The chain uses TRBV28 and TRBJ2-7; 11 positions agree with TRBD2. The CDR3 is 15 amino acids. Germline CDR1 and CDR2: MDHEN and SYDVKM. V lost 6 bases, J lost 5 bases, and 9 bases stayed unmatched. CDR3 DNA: TGTGCCAGCAGCCAAGGACTAGCGGGCGCCAACGAGCAGTACTTC. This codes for CASSQGLAGANEQYF.

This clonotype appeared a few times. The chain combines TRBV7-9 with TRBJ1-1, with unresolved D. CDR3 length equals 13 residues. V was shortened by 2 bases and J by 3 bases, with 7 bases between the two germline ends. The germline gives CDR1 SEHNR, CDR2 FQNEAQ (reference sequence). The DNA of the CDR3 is TGTGCCAGCAGCTTAAAAAGGGACACTGAAGCTTTCTTT. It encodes CASSLKRDTEAFF.

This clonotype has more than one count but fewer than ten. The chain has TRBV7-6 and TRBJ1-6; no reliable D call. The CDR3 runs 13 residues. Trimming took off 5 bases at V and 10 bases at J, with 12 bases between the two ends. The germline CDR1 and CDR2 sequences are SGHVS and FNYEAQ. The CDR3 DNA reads TGTGCCAGCAGCCTCGCTCAGTGGTCACCCCTCCACTTT. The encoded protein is CASSLAQWSPLHF.

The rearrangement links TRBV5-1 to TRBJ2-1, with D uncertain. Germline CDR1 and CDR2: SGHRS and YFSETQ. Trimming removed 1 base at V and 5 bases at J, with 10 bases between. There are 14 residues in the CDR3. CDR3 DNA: TGCGCCAGCAGCTTGCTACACCAGGACAATGAGCAGTTCTTC. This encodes CASSLLHQDNEQFF.

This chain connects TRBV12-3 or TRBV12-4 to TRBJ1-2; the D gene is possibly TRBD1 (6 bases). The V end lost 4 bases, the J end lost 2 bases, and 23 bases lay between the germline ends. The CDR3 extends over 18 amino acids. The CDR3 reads CASSSSGLRDTYNYGYTF. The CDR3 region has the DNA TGTGCCAGCAGTTCATCCGGACTCCGGGACACATACAACTATGGCTACACCTTC.